Below, 19 T cell receptor beta chains from the same sample are listed, as sequenced in a study of blood T cell repertoires in COVID-19. This table comes from immunoSEQ multiplex PCR, and its TCRdb copy is limited to in-frame clones, with some not included. The sample has approximately 200,000 clones, around 82% seen once. Material: PBMCs or T cells enriched from blood (not recorded which). The receptors were sampled from a man aged 35-49 years who had recovered from COVID-19.

The chain combines TRBV7-2 with TRBJ2-1, with D perhaps TRBD1 (5 bases). The V gene's germline CDR1 is SGHTA and CDR2 FQGNSA. V lost 4 bases and J lost 8, with 12 bases in between. The length of the CDR3 is 13 residues. CDR3 nucleotides: TGTGCCAGCAGCTGGGGCGTTATCGATGAGCAGTTCTTC. It codes for CASSWGVIDEQFF.

The chain joins TRBV3-1 (or the pseudogene TRBV3-2) to TRBJ2-3, with TRBD2 matching over 11 bases. The J segment lost 6 bases and the V segment lost 0 bases, leaving 5 bases of the junction unmatched. CDR1 and CDR2 (germline): LGHDT, YNNKEL (reference sequence). This CDR3 has 16 amino acids. CDR3 amino acids: CASSQDVAGGQDTQYF. Here the CDR3 DNA reads TGTGCCAGCAGCCAAGATGTAGCGGGAGGGCAGGATACGCAGTATTTT.

The chain employs TRBV6-5 and TRBJ2-7, with TRBD1 as a possible D gene (7 bases). The germline V and J ends were trimmed by 6 bases and 7 bases, with 16 bases remaining between them. The CDR3 loop spans 13 amino acids. Germline-derived CDR1 and CDR2 are MNHEY and SVGAGI. DNA of the CDR3: TGTGCCAGCAGCTCCCCACAGGGGAGGGAGCAGTACTTC. It yields the protein CASSSPQGREQYF.

The V call is TRBV18, the J call TRBJ2-5; 7 bases agree with TRBD2. J lost 3 bases, V lost 6 bases, and 10 bases had no gene match. Germline CDR1 reads KGHSH; CDR2 reads LQKENI. The CDR3 loop spans 15 amino acids. Written as DNA, the CDR3 is TGTGCCAGCTCGCCGAAGGAGACTAGCAAAGAGACCCAGTACTTC. This translates into CASSPKETSKETQYF.

This clone turned up a few times. The chain joins TRBV6-5 to TRBJ2-2, with D possibly TRBD2 on 6 matching bases. Trimming left V 7 bases short and J 6 bases short, with 18 bases between. Germline V gene lookup returns CDR1 MNHEY and CDR2 SVGAGI. The CDR3 length is 15 residues. This CDR3 reads CASTEGLAPSGELFF. CDR3 sequence (DNA): TGTGCCAGCACCGAAGGGCTAGCGCCATCCGGGGAGCTGTTTTTT.

Here the CDR3 reads CANTTGGTSYEQYV. The CDR3 DNA reads TGTGCCAATACTACAGGGGGGACGAGTTACGAGCAGTACGTC. This rearrangement joins TRBV24-1 to TRBJ2-7; 8 bases line up with TRBD1. Trimming removed 11 bases from V and 4 bases from J; junction bases left unmatched: 12. CDR1 and CDR2 from the germline V gene are KGHDR and SFDVKD. There are 14 residues in the CDR3.

This clone has a single count. The chain uses TRBV18 and TRBJ1-2; 7 bases are shared with TRBD1. The V segment lost 3 bases and the J segment 4 bases; nucleotides outside the gene matches: 11. Looked up from germline, CDR1 is KGHSH and CDR2 is LQKENI. The CDR3 extends over 16 amino acids. The CDR3 DNA follows: TGTGCCAGCTCACCTTCCGGAGGGGGCGCAGGCTATGGCTACACCTTC. Translating gives CASSPSGGGAGYGYTF.

The genes are TRBV5-6 and TRBJ2-7, with 7 bases matching TRBD1. The CDR3 is 15 residues long. V dropped 4 bases and J dropped 0; count of bases not matched to a gene: 7. Germline loops: CDR1 SGHDT, CDR2 YYEEEE. CDR3 DNA sequence: TGTGCCAGCAGCCCGGGACAGCCCAACTCCTACGAGCAGTACGTC. This gives the protein CASSPGQPNSYEQYV.

The CDR3 DNA is TGTGCCACCAGTGACCCGGGACAGGGATATGGCTACACCTTC. Protein product: CATSDPGQGYGYTF. The V and J genes are TRBV24-1 and TRBJ1-2; 9 bases map to TRBD1. J gave up 5 bases and V 4 bases, and 4 bases lay outside the gene matches. The CDR3 spans 14 residues. Germline assignment: CDR1 KGHDR and CDR2 SFDVKD.

This clone was counted a few times. The chain is built from TRBV10-2 and TRBJ1-2, with a weak D call TRBD1 (6 bases). V dropped 5 bases and J dropped 6 bases, with 13 bases sitting between them. CDR1 and CDR2 (germline): WSHSY, SAAADI. The CDR3 loop spans 13 amino acids. The CDR3 nucleotides read TGCGCCAGCAGTTCAGGGGCGATTAATGGCTACACCTTC. This gives the protein CASSSGAINGYTF.

The chain links TRBV28 to TRBJ1-5; 10 bases align to TRBD1. J gave up 0 bases and V 2 bases, and 13 bases lay outside the gene matches. The CDR3 is 20 amino acids. Germline CDR1 reads MDHEN; CDR2 reads SYDVKM. The CDR3 DNA follows: TGTGCCAGCAGTTTACCGACAGGGGGCGAGGGTCGGAGTAGCAATCAGCCCCAGCATTTT. It specifies CASSLPTGGEGRSSNQPQHF.

In its sample, this clone was seen once. The chain employs TRBV18 and TRBJ2-2; weak D call: TRBD2 (6 bases). The CDR3 is 12 amino acids. Trimming stripped 11 bases from V and 2 bases from J, with 9 bases between. Germline CDR1 KGHSH, CDR2 LQKENI. The CDR3, as DNA: TGTGCCGCCGGGACTAACACCGGGGAGCTGTTTTTT. Translating gives CAAGTNTGELFF.

The V gene is TRBV3-1 (or the pseudogene TRBV3-2), the J gene TRBJ1-1, with a weak D call TRBD1 (5 bases). The CDR3 is 14 amino acids. Per the germline V gene, CDR1 is LGHDT and CDR2 is YNNKEL (reference sequence). V lost 4 bases and J lost 4, with 13 bases in between. CDR3: CASSPLNGGTEAFF. DNA for the CDR3: TGTGCCAGCAGCCCCCTTAACGGGGGCACTGAAGCTTTCTTT.

This clone has just a few counts. CDR3 sequence reads: CASSQYGRSTDTQYF. Here the CDR3 DNA reads TGCGCCAGCAGCCAGTACGGTCGATCCACAGATACGCAGTATTTT. The chain carries TRBV4-1 and TRBJ2-3; D gene unclear. V was trimmed by 3 bases and J by 2 bases, leaving 12 bases between them. Per germline, CDR1 MGHRA and CDR2 YSYEKL. CDR3 length equals 15 residues.

The chain links TRBV5-8 to TRBJ2-1; TRBD1 might be the D (5 bases). The germline gives CDR1 SGHTS, CDR2 YDEGEE. There are 15 residues in the CDR3. V dropped 6 bases and J dropped 0 bases, with 13 bases sitting between them. The CDR3 sequence: CASIFDGASYNEQFF. DNA for the CDR3: TGTGCCAGCATTTTCGATGGGGCCTCCTACAATGAGCAGTTCTTC.

The gene calls are TRBV19 and TRBJ1-1; D unclear. V lost 4 bases and J 0 bases, leaving 6 bases between the germline ends. CDR1 is LNHDA and CDR2 is SQIVND in the germline V gene (reference sequence). The CDR3 sequence is 13 residues long. CDR3 region: CASSTRLNTEAFF. The DNA of the CDR3 is TGTGCCAGTAGTACCAGGCTGAACACTGAAGCTTTCTTT.

The rearrangement links TRBV9 to TRBJ2-1; 10 positions agree with TRBD2. The CDR3 is 16 residues long. Trimming took 5 bases from V and 8 from J; bases not matched to a gene: 13. The germline CDR1 and CDR2 sequences are SGDLS and YYNGEE. CDR3 sequence (DNA): TGTGCCAGCAGTGCGGGGCTAGCGGGAGTGTTCGATGAGCAGTTCTTC. It specifies CASSAGLAGVFDEQFF.

This chain connects TRBV27 to TRBJ1-2, with D perhaps matching TRBD1 (6 bases). The CDR3 length is 15 residues. CDR1 MNHEY and CDR2 SMNVEV come from the germline V gene (reference sequence). The V and J ends lost 3 bases and 5 bases respectively, with 16 bases between them. CDR3 protein: CASSFGQPSVYGYTF. The CDR3 DNA reads as TGTGCCAGCAGTTTCGGACAGCCGTCGGTTTATGGCTACACCTTC.

The chain joins TRBV5-5 to TRBJ2-2; TRBD1 might be the D (6 bases). V was clipped by 1 base and J by 4 bases, with 17 bases between them. This CDR3 has 17 residues. Germline assignment: CDR1 SGHKS and CDR2 YYEKEE (reference sequence). The CDR3 region has the DNA TGTGCCAGCAGCTTGCTATTAGGGGGAGTTCGCACCGGGGAGCTGTTTTTT. Translated: CASSLLLGGVRTGELFF.